This T cell receptor beta chain was found in a study of spatial heterogeneity in lung cancer. Time point of the sample: sample taken at primary tumor resection. The input material, whole RNA from tumor, nontumor lung or frozen PBMC, was sequenced unsorted. There were around 72 donors, all of them untreated patients with early-stage non-small cell lung cancer. J lost 1 base, V lost 2 bases, and 7 bases had no gene match. The CDR3 has 15 residues. CDR1 DFQATT and CDR2 SNEGSKA come from the germline V gene (reference sequence). The table lists this clonotype with many counts. For a library built for alpha chains, this beta chain is a stray read; little rests on its size. TCR cDNA molecules were tagged individually, and each one carried a unique molecular identifier. TCRdb reprocessed the 5' RACE reads with MiXCR, giving one entry per CDR3 protein. The sample holds about 13,000 distinct CDR3 sequences, over 5% seen once.

The specimen was lung tumor tissue, collected at surgery. This receptor was taken from a human donor with early-stage non-small cell lung cancer. The chain employs TRBV20-1 and TRBJ2-5, with TRBD2 matching over 7 bases. As DNA, the CDR3 is TGCAGTGCTAGAAGGGGCGGGAGCTTCCAAGAGACCCAGTACTTC. Protein: CSARRGGSFQETQYF.